The 14 T cell receptor beta chains listed next were all sequenced from one sample in a study of a mutant IDH1 vaccine in newly diagnosed glioma. For these TCRs, the target antigens are not known. Time point reported: week 35, safety follow-up. Topical imiquimod accompanied each vaccine dose, which consisted of 300 ug of mutant IDH1 20-mer peptide. TCRdb keeps only in-frame clones here, not all; method: immunoSEQ multiplex PCR. The sample has some 44,000 clones, approximately 80% seen once. This sample comprised PBMCs, obtained from a glioma patient whose treatment included an IDH1 peptide vaccine. The receptors were sampled from a woman in her 50s with glioma.

The chain couples TRBV29-1 to TRBJ1-4, with D possibly being TRBD1 (5 bases). V dropped 1 base and J dropped 7 bases, with 16 bases sitting between them. This CDR3 is 15 amino acids long. Germline values: CDR1 SQVTM, CDR2 ANQGSEA. The CDR3 loop reads CSVEGGDGEIEKLFF. The DNA of the CDR3 is TGCAGCGTTGAAGGTGGGGACGGGGAGATTGAAAAACTGTTTTTT.

The rearrangement links TRBV5-1 to TRBJ1-4; 9 bases line up with TRBD1. The CDR3 is made up of 15 amino acids. The germline gives CDR1 SGHRS, CDR2 YFSETQ. Trimming removed 3 bases from V and 5 bases from J; junction bases left unmatched: 5. The CDR3 spells CASSSGTGRNEKLFF. In DNA, the CDR3 is TGCGCCAGCAGCTCTGGGACAGGGAGGAATGAAAAACTGTTTTTT. Drawing the rest from reference TRBV5-1 and TRBJ1-4, the complete variable domain is KAGVTQTPRYLIKTRGQQVTLSCSPISGHRSVSWYQQTPGQGLQFLFEYFSETQRNKGNFPGRFSGRQFSNSRSEMNVSTLELGDSALYLCASSSGTGRNEKLFFGSGTQLSVL.

V is TRBV5-1 and J is TRBJ1-2; the D is unclear. There are 15 residues in the CDR3. The germline CDR1 and CDR2 sequences are SGHRS and YFSETQ. Trimming removed 0 bases from V and 3 bases from J, with 12 bases in between. CDR3 amino acids: CASSLGPGKDYGYTF. For the CDR3, the DNA is TGCGCCAGCAGCTTGGGTCCGGGGAAAGACTATGGCTACACCTTC. The full variable domain, rest sourced from reference TRBV5-1 and TRBJ1-2, is KAGVTQTPRYLIKTRGQQVTLSCSPISGHRSVSWYQQTPGQGLQFLFEYFSETQRNKGNFPGRFSGRQFSNSRSEMNVSTLELGDSALYLCASSLGPGKDYGYTFGSGTRLTVV.

The CDR3 reads CASIPNGGFGNEQFF. For the CDR3, the DNA is TGTGCCAGCATACCCAATGGGGGGTTTGGCAATGAGCAGTTCTTC. This rearrangement joins TRBV2 to TRBJ2-1, with D possibly being TRBD2 (6 bases). From germline, CDR1 is SNHLY and CDR2 FYNNEI. The CDR3 has 15 residues. Trimming stripped 7 bases from V and 6 bases from J, with 19 bases between.

The chain links TRBV6-6 to TRBJ2-1; 9 bases line up with TRBD2. Trimming at V came to 4 bases and at J to 2 bases, leaving 6 bases not matched to a gene. The CDR3 is made up of 16 amino acids. CDR1 and CDR2 from the germline V gene are MNHNY and SVGAGI (reference sequence). CDR3 bases: TGTGCCAGCAGTTCGGGACTAGCTGACGCCTACAATGAGCAGTTCTTC. The encoded protein is CASSSGLADAYNEQFF.

The chain has TRBV7-2 and TRBJ2-6, with D uncertain. This CDR3 is built from 16 residues. The V gene lost 2 bases and the J gene lost 2 bases, with 10 bases spanning the gap. Germline V gene data show CDR1 as SGHTA and CDR2 as FQGNSA. The CDR3 region has the DNA TGTGCCAGCAGCTTACGTATAGCAACTGGGGCCAACGTCCTGACTTTC. Amino acids: CASSLRIATGANVLTF.

This clone was observed once. The chain employs TRBV4-3 and TRBJ2-2, with D hard to call. Germline lookup yields CDR1 LGHNA and CDR2 YSLEER. V lost 4 bases, J lost 0 bases, and 9 bases lay in between. The CDR3 runs to 15 residues. CDR3 nucleotides: TGCGCCAGCAGCCCAGTGTACCCGAACACCGGGGAGCTGTTTTTT. This encodes CASSPVYPNTGELFF.

J is TRBJ1-2 and V is TRBV6-5; 7 nucleotides match TRBD1. V shed 5 bases, J shed 7 bases, and the junction held 13 bases outside the gene matches. The CDR3 covers 15 residues. Germline V gives CDR1 MNHEY, CDR2 SVGAGI. CDR3 loop: CASSPGKTGITGYTF. The DNA of the CDR3 is TGTGCCAGCAGTCCCGGTAAGACAGGGATCACTGGCTACACCTTC.

The rearrangement links TRBV15 to TRBJ2-7, with TRBD1 matching over 9 bases. Germline loops: CDR1 LNHNV, CDR2 YYDKDF (reference sequence). J lost 4 bases, V lost 5 bases, and 9 bases had no gene match. CDR3 length: 15 residues. CDR3 residues: CATSSNRGLIYEQYF. The CDR3 coding sequence is TGTGCCACCAGCTCAAACAGGGGGCTCATTTACGAGCAGTACTTC.

The chain carries TRBV10-3 and TRBJ1-1, with D possibly being TRBD1 (6 bases). CDR3 length: 13 residues. V gave up 11 bases and J gave up 6 bases, with 19 bases separating them. Germline loops: CDR1 ENHRY, CDR2 SYGVKD. The CDR3 DNA is TGTGCCGCATACGGGGGGCAAACCTCTGAAGCTTTCTTT. Its translation: CAAYGGQTSEAFF.

The chain carries TRBV12-5 and TRBJ2-7; possibly TRBD1 or TRBD2 for D (7 bases each). The germline CDR1 and CDR2 sequences are LGHNT and FRNRAP. Trimming left V 4 bases short and J 2 bases short, with 9 bases between. This CDR3 has 13 amino acids. The CDR3 is CASGSGGAYEQYF. In DNA, the CDR3 is TGTGCTAGTGGTTCAGGGGGGGCCTACGAGCAGTACTTC.

Points on this clone: At one end, the junction sequence differs from germline, possibly due to a read error. The rearrangement uses TRBV29-1 and TRBJ2-2; 13 bases line up with TRBD2. Germline-derived CDR1 and CDR2 are SQVTM and ANQGSEA. The CDR3 has 17 amino acids. This chain's CDR3 is CSVQETSGGQDTGELFF. The CDR3 DNA follows: TGCAGCGTTCAAGAGACTAGCGGGGGGCAGGACACCGGGGAGCTGTTTTTT.

The chain has TRBV6-1 and TRBJ2-1; D may be TRBD2 (7 bases). The CDR3 extends over 17 amino acids. V gave up 3 bases and J gave up 10 bases, with 25 bases separating them. Germline-derived CDR1 and CDR2 are MNHNS and SASEGT. The CDR3: CASSDLRVSGGREEQFF. The CDR3 DNA is TGTGCCAGCAGTGACCTAAGGGTTTCGGGGGGCCGGGAGGAGCAGTTCTTC.

This clone has just one count. V and J are TRBV5-8 and TRBJ1-4, with no clear D. Germline CDR1 SGHTS, CDR2 YDEGEE. Trimming stripped 2 bases from V and 4 bases from J, with 9 bases between. The CDR3 extends over 14 amino acids. Here the CDR3 DNA reads TGTGCCAGCAGCTTTATCTCGATTAATGAAAAACTGTTTTTT. This gives the protein CASSFISINEKLFF.